Below, 2 T cell receptor beta chains from the same sample are listed, as sequenced in a study of cytotoxic CD8 clonotypes in ibrutinib-treated CLL. The table came from immunoSEQ multiplex PCR; TCRdb's copy has only in-frame clones and leaves some out. This table has under 300,000 clones, 60% to 75% appearing once. The specimen was PBMCs, collected after 24 months of ibrutinib treatment. The receptors shown here come from a human donor with chronic lymphocytic leukemia.

This rearrangement joins TRBV30 to TRBJ2-4, with 8 positions matching TRBD1. Germline CDR1 is GTSNPN and CDR2 is SVGIG (reference sequence). J gave up 3 bases and V 0 bases, and 7 bases lay outside the gene matches. The CDR3 contains 16 residues. CDR3 residues: CAWSVGDRGDKNIQYF. The DNA of the CDR3 is TGTGCCTGGAGTGTGGGAGACAGGGGTGACAAAAACATTCAGTACTTC.

J is TRBJ1-4 and V is TRBV9; the D is unclear. Germline V gene sequence: CDR1 SGDLS, CDR2 YYNGEE. V was trimmed by 5 bases and J by 6 bases, leaving 8 bases between them. This CDR3 contains 12 residues. The CDR3 DNA follows: TGTGCCAGCAGTGCCTCCGATGAAAAACTGTTTTTT. The encoded protein is CASSASDEKLFF.